Below, 28 T cell receptor beta chains from the same sample are listed, as sequenced in a study of cytomegalovirus exposure and HLA in healthy donors. In the PCR, 60 Vbeta and 13 Jbeta primers were used. Sequencing was performed with immunoSEQ multiplex PCR; in TCRdb, only in-frame clones are kept and a portion is missing. The data hold some 130,000 clones, with roughly 71% observed a single time. The sequencing sample was made of PBMCs. Every receptor here comes from a woman between 45 and 60 years old in good health and CMV-seropositive.

This clone was detected a few times. The rearrangement joins TRBV5-6 to TRBJ2-7; perhaps TRBD2 as D (6 bases). V lost 0 bases and J lost 6, with 7 bases in between. This CDR3 has 12 residues. CDR1 is SGHDT, CDR2 YYEEEE, per germline. The CDR3: CASSLGRAEQYF. For the CDR3, the DNA is TGTGCCAGCAGCTTGGGGAGGGCCGAGCAGTACTTC.

The gene calls are TRBV5-4 and TRBJ2-7; D is uncertain. The CDR3 consists of 14 residues. The V gene's germline CDR1 is SGHNT and CDR2 YYREEE (reference sequence). With 0 bases removed from V and 3 bases from J, the gap between germline ends came to 10 bases. This chain's CDR3 is CASSLGPGNYEQYF. In DNA, the CDR3 is TGTGCCAGCAGCTTGGGTCCAGGTAACTACGAGCAGTACTTC.

The CDR3 is CASSYGQITEAFF. CDR3 bases: TGTGCCAGCAGTTACGGGCAAATCACTGAAGCTTTCTTT. The chain couples TRBV6-6 to TRBJ1-1; D is uncertain. V was clipped by 2 bases and J by 4 bases, with 8 bases between them. Germline V lookup: CDR1 MNHNY, CDR2 SVGAGI (reference sequence). CDR3 length: 13 amino acids.

Concerning this clone itself: The sample contains more than one DNA sequence encoding this CDR3. This chain joins TRBV5-1 and TRBJ2-2; a possible D gene is TRBD1 (5 bases). CDR3 length: 13 residues. Germline-derived CDR1 and CDR2 are SGHRS and YFSETQ. Trimming stripped 2 bases from V and 3 bases from J, with 5 bases between. CDR3: CASSLGDTGELFF. For the CDR3, the DNA is TGCGCCAGCAGCTTAGGGGACACCGGGGAGCTGTTTTTT.

CDR3 sequence reads: CASSQGTSPDTQYF. The CDR3 nucleotides are TGCGCCAGCAGCCAGGGCACTAGCCCAGATACGCAGTATTTT. V gene TRBV4-1 combines with J gene TRBJ2-3, with a possible D match to TRBD2 (6 bases). Germline V CDR1 and CDR2: MGHRA, YSYEKL. The CDR3 is made up of 14 amino acids. V lost 3 bases, J lost 4 bases, and 11 bases lay in between.

V is TRBV5-6 and J is TRBJ2-1; 8 positions agree with TRBD2. CDR1 is SGHDT, CDR2 YYEEEE, per germline. The CDR3 loop spans 17 amino acids. The J segment lost 4 bases and the V segment lost 0 bases, leaving 9 bases of the junction unmatched. This chain's CDR3 is CASSLGSGTRIYNEQFF. DNA for the CDR3: TGTGCCAGCAGCTTGGGGTCCGGGACTAGGATATACAATGAGCAGTTCTTC.

This sequence joins TRBV6-1 and TRBJ2-5; 12 bases agree with TRBD2. Trimming took 7 bases from V and 2 from J; bases not matched to a gene: 5. The CDR3 spans 15 residues. Germline V gene sequence: CDR1 MNHNS, CDR2 SASEGT. The CDR3 nucleotides read TGTGCCAGCACGAGACTAGCGGGGGAGCAAGAGACCCAGTACTTC. As protein: CASTRLAGEQETQYF.

The chain has TRBV7-2 and TRBJ2-3, with TRBD2 identical over 7 bases. The CDR3 runs to 17 residues. Germline assignment: CDR1 SGHTA and CDR2 FQGNSA. V shed 4 bases, J shed 4 bases, and the junction held 14 bases outside the gene matches. The CDR3 nucleotides are TGTGCCAGCAGCTCCCAGCCAAGAACTAGCGTCCCAGATACGCAGTATTTT. This encodes CASSSQPRTSVPDTQYF. The variable domain in full, completed from reference TRBV7-2 and TRBJ2-3, reads GAGVSQSPSNKVTEKGKDVELRCDPISGHTALYWYRQSLGQGLEFLIYFQGNSAPDKSGLPSDRFSAERTGGSVSTLTIQRTQQEDSAVYLCASSSQPRTSVPDTQYFGPGTRLTVL.

This clone was seen a single time. This chain links TRBV5-1 with TRBJ1-1, with TRBD1 matching over 8 bases. This CDR3 region has 14 residues. Trimming took 0 bases from V and 6 from J; bases not matched to a gene: 4. Germline V CDR1 and CDR2: SGHRS, YFSETQ. CDR3 sequence reads: CASSLGGQDSEAFF. CDR3 in DNA: TGCGCCAGCAGCTTGGGGGGACAGGACTCTGAAGCTTTCTTT.

The rearrangement joins TRBV7-2 to TRBJ2-7; 12 nucleotides line up with TRBD2. Trimming removed 1 base from V and 7 bases from J; junction bases left unmatched: 11. This CDR3 has 17 residues. The germline V gene encodes CDR1 SGHTA and CDR2 FQGNSA. CDR3 amino acids: CASSLGGRLAGAREQYF. The CDR3 nucleotides read TGTGCCAGCAGCTTAGGCGGGCGACTAGCGGGGGCGAGGGAGCAGTACTTC. Full variable domain (outside the CDR3, taken from reference TRBV7-2 and TRBJ2-7): GAGVSQSPSNKVTEKGKDVELRCDPISGHTALYWYRQSLGQGLEFLIYFQGNSAPDKSGLPSDRFSAERTGGSVSTLTIQRTQQEDSAVYLCASSLGGRLAGAREQYFGPGTRLTVT.

This clone was seen more than once but under ten times. J is TRBJ2-7 and V is TRBV19; 8 bases are a match to TRBD1. The V gene's germline CDR1 is LNHDA and CDR2 SQIVND (reference sequence). Trimming took 2 bases from V and 2 from J; bases not matched to a gene: 2. CDR3 length equals 14 residues. The CDR3 sequence is CASSITGGPYEQYF. CDR3 nucleotides: TGTGCCAGTAGTATAACAGGGGGGCCCTACGAGCAGTACTTC.

The V and J genes are TRBV7-8 and TRBJ2-2; the match to TRBD2 covers 7 bases. Unmatched junction bases numbered 7, after V lost 5 bases and J lost 4 bases. This CDR3 is 15 amino acids long. The V gene's germline CDR1 is SGHVS and CDR2 FQNEAQ. The DNA for the CDR3 is TGTGCCAGCAGCCCGGGGGGACCTACCACCGGGGAGCTGTTTTTT. Protein sequence: CASSPGGPTTGELFF.

CDR3 sequence: CASSSPVLLPQFF. The CDR3 nucleotides read TGTGCCAGCAGCTCCCCGGTTCTATTGCCGCAATTCTTC. This chain connects TRBV12-1 to TRBJ2-1; the listed D gene, TRBD2, was not tested against the DNA. TRBV12-1 is a pseudogene locus. The CDR3 is made up of 13 amino acids.

The chain has TRBV18 and TRBJ2-3; a weak D match, TRBD1 (6 bases). Trimming removed 4 bases from V and 0 bases from J, with 11 bases in between. CDR3 length equals 15 residues. Germline values: CDR1 KGHSH, CDR2 LQKENI. The CDR3 DNA reads as TGTGCCAGCTCACTGTCCGGACAGAGCACAGATACGCAGTATTTT. Amino acids: CASSLSGQSTDTQYF.

The chain combines TRBV6-1 with TRBJ1-2; maybe TRBD1 (5 bases). CDR1 and CDR2 (germline): MNHNS, SASEGT. V was shortened by 0 bases and J by 4 bases, with 21 bases between the two germline ends. CDR3 size: 18 residues. CDR3 coding DNA: TGTGCCAGCAGTGAAGCCCCACCCGGAACAGGTCTGGCCTATGGCTACACCTTC. Protein: CASSEAPPGTGLAYGYTF.

The gene calls are TRBV6-1 and TRBJ2-7; 8 bases are shared with TRBD1. The CDR3 length is 14 residues. V lost 6 bases, J lost 7 bases, and 11 bases stayed unmatched. Germline values: CDR1 MNHNS, CDR2 SASEGT. CDR3 loop: CASRSLQGGKEQYF. The CDR3 bases are TGTGCCAGCAGGTCGTTACAGGGGGGTAAGGAGCAGTACTTC.

This sequence joins TRBV7-9 and TRBJ1-1, with D uncertain. Trimming took off 6 bases at V and 4 bases at J, with 12 bases between the two ends. Germline values: CDR1 SEHNR, CDR2 FQNEAQ (reference sequence). The CDR3 loop spans 13 amino acids. In nucleotides, the CDR3 is TGTGCCAGCAGTATCCAAGGCGGCACTGAAGCTTTCTTT. This sequence encodes CASSIQGGTEAFF.

The J gene is TRBJ1-5, the V gene TRBV19, with a weak D call TRBD1 (6 bases). Per the germline V gene, CDR1 is LNHDA and CDR2 is SQIVND (reference sequence). Trimming removed 5 bases at V and 5 bases at J, with 10 bases between. This CDR3 region has 13 residues. As DNA, the CDR3 is TGTGCCAGTAGTTGGGCAGGGGATCAGCCCCAGCATTTT. This translates into CASSWAGDQPQHF.

This clone has more than one count but fewer than ten. The V and J genes are TRBV4-1 and TRBJ2-2; no definite D call. V shed 4 bases and J shed 1 base, with 10 bases lying between them. The CDR3 runs 15 residues. CDR1 and CDR2 (germline): MGHRA, YSYEKL. The CDR3 DNA reads as TGCGCCAGCAGCCGAGGTTTCGGGAACACCGGGGAGCTGTTTTTT. Its protein product is CASSRGFGNTGELFF.

The chain recombines TRBV5-1 with TRBJ2-1; D perhaps matches TRBD1 (7 bases). From germline, CDR1 is SGHRS and CDR2 YFSETQ. The CDR3 runs to 14 residues. V was trimmed by 1 base and J by 7 bases, leaving 12 bases between them. In DNA form, the CDR3 reads TGCGCCAGCAGCTTGTCAGGGGGGTGGAATGAGCAGTTCTTC. Its translation is CASSLSGGWNEQFF.

CDR3 in amino acids: CASRQGAHEQYF. CDR3 nucleotide sequence: TGTGCCAGCAGACAGGGGGCCCACGAGCAGTACTTC. The chain joins TRBV25-1 to TRBJ2-7; 9 bases match TRBD1. Germline values: CDR1 MGHDK, CDR2 SYGVNS. Unmatched junction bases numbered 2, after V lost 6 bases and J lost 5 bases. The CDR3 consists of 12 residues.

The chain employs TRBV7-2 and TRBJ2-5, with D perhaps TRBD1 (6 bases). V lost 5 bases and J lost 4, with 14 bases in between. Germline V gene data show CDR1 as SGHTA and CDR2 as FQGNSA. The CDR3 runs to 14 residues. CDR3 protein: CASSPTGRGETQYF. CDR3 nucleotides: TGTGCCAGCAGCCCGACAGGTAGGGGAGAGACCCAGTACTTC.

This chain connects TRBV27 to TRBJ2-7, with 7 bases matching TRBD1. V lost 3 bases and J lost 2; bases outside the gene matches: 4. Per germline, CDR1 MNHEY and CDR2 SMNVEV (reference sequence). This CDR3 has 14 amino acids. This chain's CDR3 is CASSFRQGTYEQYF. DNA of the CDR3: TGTGCCAGCAGTTTCAGACAGGGAACCTACGAGCAGTACTTC.

V gene TRBV7-2 combines with J gene TRBJ2-7, with D hard to call. Trimming shortened V by 6 bases and J by 4 bases, and 13 bases separated the two germline ends. Germline lookup yields CDR1 SGHTA and CDR2 FQGNSA. CDR3 size: 13 residues. Written as DNA, the CDR3 is TGTGCCAGCAGTTTACACAGCAGGTACGAGCAGTACTTC. Translated, it gives CASSLHSRYEQYF.

The chain links TRBV5-4 to TRBJ1-1, with TRBD1 identical over 7 bases. There are 13 residues in the CDR3. Losses at the gene ends were 4 bases for V and 7 bases for J; bases not matched to a gene: 7. Germline V CDR1 and CDR2: SGHNT, YYREEE (reference sequence). The CDR3 sequence: CASSHDRVGEAFF. CDR3 nucleotides: TGTGCCAGCAGCCACGACAGGGTGGGTGAAGCTTTCTTT.

As for this clone: Different DNA sequences within this sample yield the same CDR3. The CDR3, as DNA: TGTGCCAGCAGCGCTACAGGTAGTCATCAGCCCCAGCATTTT. Protein sequence: CASSATGSHQPQHF. The V gene is TRBV6-5, the J gene TRBJ1-5; possibly TRBD1 for D (5 bases). V was pared by 6 bases and J by 5 bases, with 14 bases between. The CDR3 consists of 14 residues. Germline V gives CDR1 MNHEY, CDR2 SVGAGI.

The V and J genes are TRBV7-2 and TRBJ2-3; a possible D gene is TRBD1 (5 bases). The length of the CDR3 is 13 residues. CDR1 is SGHTA, CDR2 FQGNSA, per germline. Trimming took off 3 bases at V and 5 bases at J, with 9 bases between the two ends. CDR3 DNA: TGTGCCAGCAGCTTTGCAGGGTTAGATACGCAGTATTTT. This codes for CASSFAGLDTQYF.

The chain has TRBV9 and TRBJ2-5, with a tentative D call TRBD1 (6 bases). The CDR3 sequence is 14 residues long. Trimming took off 4 bases at V and 1 base at J, with 11 bases between the two ends. Looked up from germline, CDR1 is SGDLS and CDR2 is YYNGEE. CDR3 sequence reads: CASSPRQAQETQYF. CDR3 in DNA: TGTGCCAGCAGCCCAAGACAGGCCCAAGAGACCCAGTACTTC.